This T cell receptor beta chain is from a study of T cell responses to AZD1222 COVID-19 vaccine. The study's findings and limits: Donors in the cohort were predominantly white British and more often female, and clonal diversity was possibly underestimated.

The CDR3 is 13 residues long. Losses at the gene ends were 3 bases for V and 4 bases for J; bases not matched to a gene: 2. Some clones are missing from TCRdb's copy, which holds only in-frame ones; the method was immunoSEQ multiplex PCR. The sample has approximately 130,000 clones; 80% to 90% are singletons. The table lists this clone with a few counts. What it binds is not known. The TCR originated in an adult in good health. Material: peripheral blood, obtained on day 0 of MenACWY control vaccination. The chain carries TRBV12-3 or TRBV12-4 and TRBJ2-7; 8 bases map to TRBD1. In DNA, the CDR3 is TGTGCCAGCAGTTTCAGGGGGCGGTACGAGCAGTACTTC. Its protein is CASSFRGRYEQYF.